A selection of T cell receptor beta chains follows, all from one sample in a study of blood T cell repertoires in COVID-19. The protocol was immunoSEQ multiplex PCR, while the TCRdb copy is restricted to in-frame clones and leaves out a portion. The data contain tens of thousands of clones, about 74% of them seen just once; the ten biggest clones take up 3.5% to 4%. Source material: peripheral blood. The receptors shown here come from a man in his 70s with COVID-19, enrolled during active disease. The CDR3 runs from the conserved cysteine through the conserved F or W. The order of the fields is D gene, clone size, V gene, J gene, CDR3 protein, CDR3 DNA. A D gene is named only where the DNA matches it firmly. Size tells how often a clone was seen (once, few, many) or the class of an expanded clone, and some rows leave it out.

NA	once	TRBV7-9	TRBJ1-2	CASSLSQGGEGYTF	TGTGCCAGCAGCTTATCTCAGGGCGGGGAGGGCTACACCTTC
TRBD1	NA	TRBV11-2	TRBJ2-6	CASSSQGARWSGANVLTF	TGTGCCAGCAGCTCTCAGGGGGCCCGCTGGTCCGGGGCCAACGTCCTGACTTTC
TRBD1	few	TRBV4-1	TRBJ1-5	CASSQTALGQARQPQHF	TGCGCCAGCAGCCAAACAGCCTTGGGACAGGCGCGTCAGCCCCAGCATTTT
TRBD1	NA	TRBV18	TRBJ1-1	CASSPSTGTATTEAFF	TGTGCCAGCTCACCTAGTACCGGGACAGCGACCACTGAAGCTTTCTTT
NA	NA	TRBV7-2	TRBJ2-7	CASSPHYEQYF	TGTGCCAGCAGCCCCCACTACGAGCAGTACTTC
NA	NA	TRBV4-3	TRBJ2-1	CASSLGSGTSYNEQFF	TGCGCCAGCAGCCTCGGCAGCGGAACCTCCTACAATGAGCAGTTCTTC
TRBD1	NA	TRBV7-2	TRBJ2-4	CASSSRQGANIQYF	TGTGCCAGCAGCTCACGACAGGGGGCGAACATTCAGTACTTC
NA	few	TRBV7-2	TRBJ2-1	CASSLQRGSYNEQFF	TGTGCCAGCAGCTTACAAAGGGGCTCCTACAATGAGCAGTTCTTC
NA	NA	TRBV7-3	TRBJ2-2	CASSMDYSTGELFF	TGTGCCAGCAGCATGGACTATTCCACCGGGGAGCTGTTTTTT
NA	NA	TRBV30	TRBJ1-5	CAWSVGDPGGPQHF	TGTGCCTGGAGTGTAGGGGACCCCGGGGGGCCCCAGCATTTT
TRBD1	NA	TRBV12-3/TRBV12-4	TRBJ1-2	CASSLGQGEGYTF	TGTGCCAGCAGTTTAGGGCAGGGGGAAGGCTACACCTTC
NA	NA	TRBV20-1	TRBJ2-1	CSGRAYNEQFF	TGCAGTGGGCGGGCATACAATGAGCAGTTCTTC
TRBD1	NA	TRBV6-5	TRBJ2-7	CASSRTGPAYEQYF	TGTGCCAGCAGTCGGACAGGTCCTGCCTACGAGCAGTACTTC
NA	NA	TRBV18	TRBJ1-5	CASSLEGSQPQHF	TGTGCCAGCTCACTTGAGGGTAGTCAGCCCCAGCATTTT
NA	few	TRBV7-9	TRBJ2-3	CASSLALSTDTQYF	TGTGCCAGCAGCTTGGCACTAAGCACAGATACGCAGTATTTT
NA	NA	TRBV6-5	TRBJ1-5	CASRPRTQSNQPQHF	TGTGCCAGCAGGCCAAGGACACAGAGCAATCAGCCCCAGCATTTT
TRBD1	once	TRBV19	TRBJ2-2	CASSGRGRHTGELFF	TGTGCCAGTAGTGGTAGGGGGCGGCACACCGGGGAGCTGTTTTTT
NA	NA	TRBV7-9	TRBJ2-1	CASSYYPKQFF	TGTGCCAGCAGCTACTACCCTAAGCAGTTCTTC
NA	NA	TRBV12-3/TRBV12-4	TRBJ2-1	CASRVEYEQFF	TGTGCCAGCAGGGTAGAGTATGAGCAGTTCTTC
TRBD1	NA	TRBV5-1	TRBJ2-1	CASSWSRDRGLNEQFF	TGCGCCAGCAGCTGGAGCCGGGACAGGGGATTAAATGAGCAGTTCTTC
NA	NA	TRBV12-3/TRBV12-4	TRBJ2-1	CASSLDRVYEQFF	TGTGCCAGCAGTTTAGACAGGGTCTATGAGCAGTTCTTC
NA	NA	TRBV28	TRBJ2-7	CATTPPGGSYEQYF	TGTGCCACCACTCCCCCCGGGGGATCCTACGAGCAGTACTTC
NA	once	TRBV25-1	TRBJ1-6	CASSYGGFDSPLHF	TGTGCCAGCAGTTACGGGGGGTTTGACTCACCCCTCCACTTT
TRBD1	few	TRBV18	TRBJ2-2	CASSERQGATGELFF	TGTGCCAGCTCAGAGCGACAGGGGGCTACCGGGGAGCTGTTTTTT